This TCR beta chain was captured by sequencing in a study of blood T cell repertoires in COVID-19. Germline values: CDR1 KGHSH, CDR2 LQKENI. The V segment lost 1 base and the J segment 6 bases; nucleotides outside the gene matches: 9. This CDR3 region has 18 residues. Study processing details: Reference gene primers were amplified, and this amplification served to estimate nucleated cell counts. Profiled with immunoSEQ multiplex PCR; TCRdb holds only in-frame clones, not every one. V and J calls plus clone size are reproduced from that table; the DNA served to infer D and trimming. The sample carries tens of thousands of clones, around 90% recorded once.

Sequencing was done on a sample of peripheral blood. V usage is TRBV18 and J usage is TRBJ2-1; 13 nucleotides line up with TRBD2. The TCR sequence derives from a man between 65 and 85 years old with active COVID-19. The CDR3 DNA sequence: TGTGCCAGCTCACCACGGTGGGGACTAGCGGGGCCCTTCAATGAGCAGTTCTTC. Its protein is CASSPRWGLAGPFNEQFF.